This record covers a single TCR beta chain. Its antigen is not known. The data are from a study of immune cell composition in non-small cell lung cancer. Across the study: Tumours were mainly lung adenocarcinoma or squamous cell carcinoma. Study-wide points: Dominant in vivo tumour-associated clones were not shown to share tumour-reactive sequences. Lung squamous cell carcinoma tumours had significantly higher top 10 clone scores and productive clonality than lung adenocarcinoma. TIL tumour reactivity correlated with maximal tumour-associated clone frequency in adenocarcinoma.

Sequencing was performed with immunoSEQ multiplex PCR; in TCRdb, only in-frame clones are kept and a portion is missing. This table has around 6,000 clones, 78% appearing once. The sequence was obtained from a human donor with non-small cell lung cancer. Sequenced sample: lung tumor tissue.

CDR3 loop: CASSLRQGDGYTF. In DNA form, the CDR3 reads TGTGCCAGCAGCTTAAGACAGGGTGACGGCTACACCTTC. This chain joins TRBV13 and TRBJ1-2; the match to TRBD1 covers 7 bases. V shed 2 bases, J shed 8 bases, and the junction held 5 bases outside the gene matches. Germline lookup yields CDR1 PRHDT and CDR2 FYEKMQ (reference sequence). The CDR3 runs 13 residues.